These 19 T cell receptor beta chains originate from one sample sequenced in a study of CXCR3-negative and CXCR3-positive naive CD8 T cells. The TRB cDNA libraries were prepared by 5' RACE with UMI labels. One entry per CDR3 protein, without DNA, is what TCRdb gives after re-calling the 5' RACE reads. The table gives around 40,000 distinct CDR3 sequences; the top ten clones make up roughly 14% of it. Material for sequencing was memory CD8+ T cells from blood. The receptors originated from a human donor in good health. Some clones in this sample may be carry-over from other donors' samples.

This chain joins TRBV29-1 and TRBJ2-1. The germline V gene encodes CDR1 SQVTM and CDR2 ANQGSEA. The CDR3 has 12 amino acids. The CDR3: CSVVEVYNEQFF.

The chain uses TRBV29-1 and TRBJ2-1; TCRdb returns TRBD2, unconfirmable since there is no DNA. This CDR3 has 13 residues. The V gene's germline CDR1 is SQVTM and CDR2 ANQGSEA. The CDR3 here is CSVVWLAGNEQFF.

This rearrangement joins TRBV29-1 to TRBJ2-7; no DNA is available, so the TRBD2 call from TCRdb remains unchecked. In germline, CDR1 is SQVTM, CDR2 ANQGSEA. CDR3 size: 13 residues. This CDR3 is CSGTSGEAREQYF.

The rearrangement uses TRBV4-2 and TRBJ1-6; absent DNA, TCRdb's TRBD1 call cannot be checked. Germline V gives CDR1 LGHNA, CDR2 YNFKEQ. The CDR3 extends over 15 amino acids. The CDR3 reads CASSQDQTGARPLHF.

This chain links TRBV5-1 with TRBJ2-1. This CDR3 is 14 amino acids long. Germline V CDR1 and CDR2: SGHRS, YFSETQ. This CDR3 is CASSPHQTYNEQFF. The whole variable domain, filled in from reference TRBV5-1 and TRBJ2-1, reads KAGVTQTPRYLIKTRGQQVTLSCSPISGHRSVSWYQQTPGQGLQFLFEYFSETQRNKGNFPGRFSGRQFSNSRSEMNVSTLELGDSALYLCASSPHQTYNEQFFGPGTRLTVL.

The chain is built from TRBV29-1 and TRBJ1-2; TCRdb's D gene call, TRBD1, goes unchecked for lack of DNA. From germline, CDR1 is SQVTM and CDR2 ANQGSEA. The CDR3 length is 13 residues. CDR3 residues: CSVSETGPLGYTF.

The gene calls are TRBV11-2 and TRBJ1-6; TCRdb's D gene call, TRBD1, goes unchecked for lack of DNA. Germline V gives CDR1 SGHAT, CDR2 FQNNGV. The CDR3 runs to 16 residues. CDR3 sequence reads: CASSLGQAYPDSPLHF.

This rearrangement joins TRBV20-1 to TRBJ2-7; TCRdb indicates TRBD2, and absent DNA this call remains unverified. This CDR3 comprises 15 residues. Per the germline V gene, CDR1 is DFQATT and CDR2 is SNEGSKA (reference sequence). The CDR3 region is CSARGLRARSYEQYF.

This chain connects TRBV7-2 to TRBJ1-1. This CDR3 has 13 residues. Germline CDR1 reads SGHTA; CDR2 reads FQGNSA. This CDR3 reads CASSLGWGTEAFF.

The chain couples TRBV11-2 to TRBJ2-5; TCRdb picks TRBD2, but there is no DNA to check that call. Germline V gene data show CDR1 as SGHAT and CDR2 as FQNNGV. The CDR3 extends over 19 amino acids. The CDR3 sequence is CASSLAITTSGGQLETQYF.

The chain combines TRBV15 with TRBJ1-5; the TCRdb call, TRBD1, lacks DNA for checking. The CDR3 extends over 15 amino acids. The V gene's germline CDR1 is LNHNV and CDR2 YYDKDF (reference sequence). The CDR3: CATSRDQGADQPQHF.

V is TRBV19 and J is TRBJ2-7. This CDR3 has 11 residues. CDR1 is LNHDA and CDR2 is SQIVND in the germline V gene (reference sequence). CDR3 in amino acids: CASSNAYEQYF.

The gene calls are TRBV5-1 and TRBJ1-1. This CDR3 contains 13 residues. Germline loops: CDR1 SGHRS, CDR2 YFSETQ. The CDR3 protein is CASSLVSGTEAFF. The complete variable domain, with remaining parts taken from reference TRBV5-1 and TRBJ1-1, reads KAGVTQTPRYLIKTRGQQVTLSCSPISGHRSVSWYQQTPGQGLQFLFEYFSETQRNKGNFPGRFSGRQFSNSRSEMNVSTLELGDSALYLCASSLVSGTEAFFGQGTRLTVV.

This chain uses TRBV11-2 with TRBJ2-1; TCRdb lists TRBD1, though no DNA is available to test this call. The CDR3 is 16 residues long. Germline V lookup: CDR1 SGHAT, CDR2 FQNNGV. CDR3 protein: CASSSGGGISYNEQFF. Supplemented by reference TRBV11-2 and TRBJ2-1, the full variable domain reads EAGVAQSPRYKIIEKRQSVAFWCNPISGHATLYWYQQILGQGPKLLIQFQNNGVVDDSQLPKDRFSAERLKGVDSTLKIQPAKLEDSAVYLCASSSGGGISYNEQFFGPGTRLTVL.

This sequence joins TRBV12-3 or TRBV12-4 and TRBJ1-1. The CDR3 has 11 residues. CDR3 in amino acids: CASSGTTEAFF.

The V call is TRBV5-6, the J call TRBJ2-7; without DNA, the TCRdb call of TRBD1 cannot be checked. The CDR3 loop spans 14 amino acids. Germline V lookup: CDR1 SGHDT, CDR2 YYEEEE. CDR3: CASSSRGRFYEQYF. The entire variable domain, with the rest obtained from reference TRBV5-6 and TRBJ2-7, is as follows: DAGVTQSPTHLIKTRGQQVTLRCSPKSGHDTVSWYQQALGQGPQFIFQYYEEEERQRGNFPDRFSGHQFPNYSSELNVNALLLGDSALYLCASSSRGRFYEQYFGPGTRLTVT.

The CDR3 loop reads CASSFYQYQETQYF. J is TRBJ2-5 and V is TRBV5-8. Germline V gives CDR1 SGHTS, CDR2 YDEGEE. This CDR3 has 14 amino acids.

CDR3 protein: CASSSQAGGPYEQYF. The chain employs TRBV7-9 and TRBJ2-7; TCRdb selects TRBD2, and the lack of DNA leaves this call unchecked. The CDR3 has 15 residues. Germline V lookup: CDR1 SEHNR, CDR2 FQNEAQ (reference sequence).

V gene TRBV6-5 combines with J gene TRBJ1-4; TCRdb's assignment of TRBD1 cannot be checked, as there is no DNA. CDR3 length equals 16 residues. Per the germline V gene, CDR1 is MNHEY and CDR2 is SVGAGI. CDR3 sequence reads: CASSYSNPGSDEKLFF.